This T cell receptor (beta chain) was sequenced during a study of technical replicates of blood from a few donors. The table came from immunoSEQ multiplex PCR; TCRdb's copy has only in-frame clones and leaves some out. The sample holds under 110,000 clones, around 96% seen once. The clonotype was recovered from a human donor in good health. The sample consisted of T cells isolated from PBMCs.

The CDR3 coding sequence is TGTGCCAGCAGCTTCGGGACAGGGGCAGATACGCAGTATTTT. It codes for CASSFGTGADTQYF. The V and J genes are TRBV7-9 and TRBJ2-3; 10 nucleotides agree with TRBD1. The CDR3 contains 14 residues. Losses at the gene ends were 3 bases for V and 4 bases for J; bases not matched to a gene: 1. Germline V gene lookup returns CDR1 SEHNR and CDR2 FQNEAQ (reference sequence).